This TCR beta chain was obtained from a study of prognosis after radiotherapy for stage I lung cancer. Study-wide context: Concurrent therapy with stereotactic body radiotherapy was received by no patient.

Genomic DNA was the source, and TCR beta CDR3 was amplified from it by two-round multiplex PCR. Amplification in first-round PCR relied on primers specific to each TRBV and TRBJ gene. TCRdb re-called the multiplex PCR reads through MiXCR, storing one row per CDR3 protein. The sample has tens of thousands of distinct CDR3 sequences, around 48% seen once. The CDR3 length is 12 residues. Per the germline V gene, CDR1 is MNHEY and CDR2 is SVGEGT. Study findings and constraints: Post-treatment Shannon entropy following stereotactic body radiation therapy was lower among patients who developed distant metastases. Patients' TRBV and TRBJ gene usage reportedly differed by presence or absence of metastases.

This clonotype was observed a few times. Its cognate antigen is unknown. This is likely an artifact of a read error, given a far larger clone one base away. The rearrangement uses TRBV6-2 or TRBV6-3 and TRBJ2-7; D is unresolved. The TCR sequence derives from a donor of 50 years or more with non-small cell lung cancer. The material was PBMCs, obtained before or after stereotactic body radiation therapy (not recorded which). The CDR3 is CASSYVLYEQCF. CDR3 sequence (DNA): TGTGCCAGCAGTTATGTGTTATACGAGCAGTGCTTC.